Below are 11 T cell receptor beta chains sequenced from a single sample in a study of beta chain features in type 1 diabetes. The study, taken as a whole, reports: Among all four CD4+ subsets, Type 1 diabetes patients had TCRB CDR3s that were moderately but significantly shorter.

No antigen has been identified for these receptors. Every isolated RNA sample was fully reverse transcribed, so sequencing captured expressed TCRB transcripts. TCRdb's copy holds only in-frame clones and misses some; the assay was immunoSEQ multiplex PCR. Of about 360,000 clones listed, over 10% are singletons. The material sequenced was naive CD4+ T cells from blood. The receptors stem from a woman aged 18 to 35 with type 1 diabetes.

This sequence joins TRBV10-2 and TRBJ2-3, with TRBD2 as a possible D gene (6 bases). The CDR3 covers 15 residues. V dropped 2 bases and J dropped 3 bases, with 12 bases sitting between them. CDR1 is WSHSY and CDR2 is SAAADI in the germline V gene. This CDR3 reads CASSEIGGATDTQYF. In nucleotides, the CDR3 is TGCGCCAGCAGTGAGATCGGGGGAGCAACAGATACGCAGTATTTT.

This clone was counted a few times. The gene calls are TRBV19 and TRBJ2-1; D gene unclear. This CDR3 comprises 11 residues. In germline, CDR1 is LNHDA, CDR2 SQIVND (reference sequence). The V end lost 6 bases, the J end lost 9 bases, and 9 bases lay between the germline ends. The CDR3 DNA reads as TGTGCCAGTAGCGGTGGTTTTGAGCAGTTCTTC. This sequence encodes CASSGGFEQFF.

A few counts support this clone. The V gene is TRBV14, the J gene TRBJ2-2; D not certain. Germline CDR1 is SGHDN and CDR2 is FVKESK. V gave up 1 base and J gave up 3 bases, with 6 bases separating them. CDR3 size: 14 residues. The CDR3 loop is CASSQGLHTGELFF. CDR3 coding DNA: TGTGCCAGCAGCCAAGGACTTCACACCGGGGAGCTGTTTTTT. The full variable domain, rest sourced from reference TRBV14 and TRBJ2-2, is EAGVTQFPSHSVIEKGQTVTLRCDPISGHDNLYWYRRVMGKEIKFLLHFVKESKQDESGMPNNRFLAERTGGTYSTLKVQPAELEDSGVYFCASSQGLHTGELFFGEGSRLTVL.

This clone was counted between two and nine times. This chain links TRBV25-1 with TRBJ2-2; D unresolved. The CDR3 has 11 amino acids. Germline V gene data show CDR1 as MGHDK and CDR2 as SYGVNS. V was trimmed by 8 bases and J by 3 bases, leaving 4 bases between them. CDR3 DNA: TGTGCCAGCTCGGACACCGGGGAGCTGTTTTTT. Translated: CASSDTGELFF.

The gene calls are TRBV19 and TRBJ2-7, with 8 bases lining up with TRBD1. The CDR3 runs 14 residues. Looked up from germline, CDR1 is LNHDA and CDR2 is SQIVND (reference sequence). V was clipped by 5 bases and J by 0 bases; unmatched bases: 3. The CDR3 DNA is TGTGCCAGTAGTCTGGGACAGGTCTCCTACGAGCAGTACTTC. As protein: CASSLGQVSYEQYF.

The chain employs TRBV6-5 and TRBJ2-7; TRBD2 matches at 7 bases. Trimming took 5 bases from V and 2 from J; bases not matched to a gene: 9. From germline, CDR1 is MNHEY and CDR2 SVGAGI. This CDR3 is built from 15 residues. CDR3 DNA: TGTGCCAGCAGTCCGGGGCGCGGGAGCACCTACGAGCAGTACTTC. It encodes CASSPGRGSTYEQYF.

About this clone: The sample contains more than one DNA sequence encoding this CDR3. The rearrangement links TRBV2 to TRBJ2-5; D might be TRBD2 (6 bases). The CDR3 length is 12 residues. Germline CDR1 and CDR2: SNHLY and FYNNEI. Between the trimmed V and J ends, which lost 6 bases and 4 bases, there was a span of 9 bases. The CDR3, as DNA: TGTGCCAGCAGGCAGGGAGGAGAGACCCAGTACTTC. Its translation: CASRQGGETQYF.

This chain uses TRBV28 with TRBJ1-2; tentatively, D is TRBD1 (5 bases). Looked up from germline, CDR1 is MDHEN and CDR2 is SYDVKM. There are 12 residues in the CDR3. Trimming removed 5 bases from V and 7 bases from J, with 11 bases in between. The CDR3 sequence is CASSVNQGGYTF. The CDR3 bases are TGTGCCAGCAGTGTCAACCAGGGTGGCTACACCTTC.

For this clone: The same CDR3 also results from other DNA sequences found in this sample. This chain joins TRBV28 and TRBJ1-5, with D unresolved. The V end was cut by 3 bases, the J end by 6 bases, with 3 bases between. The germline gives CDR1 MDHEN, CDR2 SYDVKM. The CDR3 has 11 residues. This chain's CDR3 is CASSFRQPQHF. In DNA form, the CDR3 reads TGTGCCAGCAGTTTCCGTCAGCCCCAGCATTTT.

The CDR3 DNA reads TGCGCCAGCAGCCAAGACAGGCGCCGCTATGGCTACACCTTC. Translation: CASSQDRRRYGYTF. The chain carries TRBV4-3 and TRBJ1-2; D is uncertain. The germline gives CDR1 LGHNA, CDR2 YSLEER. V was clipped by 0 bases and J by 4 bases, with 9 bases between them. This CDR3 has 14 residues.

The chain recombines TRBV5-1 with TRBJ1-6; 7 nucleotides line up with TRBD1. Germline assignment: CDR1 SGHRS and CDR2 YFSETQ. CDR3 length equals 15 residues. Trimming removed 0 bases from V and 7 bases from J; junction bases left unmatched: 4. CDR3 coding DNA: TGCGCCAGCAGCTTGGCCGGGACAGAGAATTCACCCCTCCACTTT. This codes for CASSLAGTENSPLHF.